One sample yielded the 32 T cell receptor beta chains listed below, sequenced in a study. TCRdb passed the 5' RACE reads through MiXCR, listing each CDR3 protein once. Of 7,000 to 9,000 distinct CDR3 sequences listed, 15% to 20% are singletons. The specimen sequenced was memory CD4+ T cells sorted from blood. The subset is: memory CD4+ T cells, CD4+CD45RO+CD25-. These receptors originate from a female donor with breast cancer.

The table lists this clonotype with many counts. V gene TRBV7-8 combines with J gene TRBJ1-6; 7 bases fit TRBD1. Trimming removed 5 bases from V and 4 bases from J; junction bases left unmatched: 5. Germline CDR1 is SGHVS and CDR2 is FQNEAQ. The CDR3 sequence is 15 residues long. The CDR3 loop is CASSPGTVYNSPLHF. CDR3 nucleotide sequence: TGTGCCAGCAGCCCGGGGACAGTTTATAATTCACCCCTCCACTTT. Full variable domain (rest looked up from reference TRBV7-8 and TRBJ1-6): GAGVSQSPRYKVAKRGQDVALRCDPISGHVSLFWYQQALGQGPEFLTYFQNEAQLDKSGLPSDRFFAERPEGSVSTLKIQRTQQEDSAVYLCASSPGTVYNSPLHFGNGTRLTVT.

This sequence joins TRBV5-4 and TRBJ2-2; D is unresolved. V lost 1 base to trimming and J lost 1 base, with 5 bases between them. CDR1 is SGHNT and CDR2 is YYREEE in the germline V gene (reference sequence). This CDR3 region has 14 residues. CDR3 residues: CASSLFGNTGELFF. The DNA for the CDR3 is TGTGCCAGCAGCTTGTTCGGGAACACCGGGGAGCTGTTTTTT.

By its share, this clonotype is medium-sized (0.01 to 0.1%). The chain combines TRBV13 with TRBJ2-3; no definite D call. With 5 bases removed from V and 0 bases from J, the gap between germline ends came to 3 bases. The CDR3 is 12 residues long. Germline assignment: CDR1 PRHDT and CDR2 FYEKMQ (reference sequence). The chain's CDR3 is CASSRSTDTQYF. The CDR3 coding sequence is TGTGCCAGCAGCCGCAGCACAGATACGCAGTATTTT.

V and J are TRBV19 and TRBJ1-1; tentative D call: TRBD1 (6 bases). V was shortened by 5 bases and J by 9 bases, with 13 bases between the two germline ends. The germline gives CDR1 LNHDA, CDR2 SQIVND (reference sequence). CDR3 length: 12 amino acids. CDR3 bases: TGTGCCAGTAGTGTCCGGGACAACCAAGCTTTCTTT. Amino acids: CASSVRDNQAFF. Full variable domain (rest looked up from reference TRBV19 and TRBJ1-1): DGGITQSPKYLFRKEGQNVTLSCEQNLNHDAMYWYRQDPGQGLRLIYYSQIVNDFQKGDIAEGYSVSREKKESFPLTVTSAQKNPTAFYLCASSVRDNQAFFGQGTRLTVV.

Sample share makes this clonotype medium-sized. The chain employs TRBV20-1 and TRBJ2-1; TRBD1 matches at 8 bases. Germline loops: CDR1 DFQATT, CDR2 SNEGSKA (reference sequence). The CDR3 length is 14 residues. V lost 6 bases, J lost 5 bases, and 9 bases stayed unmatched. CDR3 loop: CSAPPGGYHNEQFF. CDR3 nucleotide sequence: TGCAGTGCCCCCCCAGGGGGCTACCACAATGAGCAGTTCTTC.

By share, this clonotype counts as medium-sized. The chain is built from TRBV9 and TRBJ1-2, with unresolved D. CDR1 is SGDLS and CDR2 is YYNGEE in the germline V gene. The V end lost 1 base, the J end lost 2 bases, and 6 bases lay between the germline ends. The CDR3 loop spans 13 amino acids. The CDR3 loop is CASSVQSNYGYTF. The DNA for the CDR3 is TGTGCCAGCAGCGTACAGAGCAACTATGGCTACACCTTC.

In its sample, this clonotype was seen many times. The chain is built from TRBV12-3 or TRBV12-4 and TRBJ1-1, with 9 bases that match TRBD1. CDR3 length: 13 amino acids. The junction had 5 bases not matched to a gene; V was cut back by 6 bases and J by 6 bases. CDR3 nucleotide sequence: TGTGCCAGCAGCTGGCGACAGGGGGCTGAAGCTTTCTTT. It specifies CASSWRQGAEAFF.

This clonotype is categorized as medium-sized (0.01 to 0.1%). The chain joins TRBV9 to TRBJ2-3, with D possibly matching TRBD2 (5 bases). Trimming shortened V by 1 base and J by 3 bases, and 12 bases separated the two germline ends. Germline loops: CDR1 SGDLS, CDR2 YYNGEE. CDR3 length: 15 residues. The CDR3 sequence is CASSVTRESTDTQYF. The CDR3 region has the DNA TGTGCCAGCAGCGTAACGAGGGAGTCTACAGATACGCAGTATTTT.

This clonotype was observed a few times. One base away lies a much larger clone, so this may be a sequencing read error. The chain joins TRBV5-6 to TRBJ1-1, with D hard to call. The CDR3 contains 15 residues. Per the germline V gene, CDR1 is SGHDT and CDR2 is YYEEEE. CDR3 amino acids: CAGSSNNMAHTEAFF. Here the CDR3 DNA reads TGTGCCGGCAGCTCCAACAACATGGCCCACACTGAAGCTTTCTTT. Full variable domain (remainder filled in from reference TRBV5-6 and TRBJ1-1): DAGVTQSPTHLIKTRGQQVTLRCSPKSGHDTVSWYQQALGQGPQFIFQYYEEEERQRGNFPDRFSGHQFPNYSSELNVNALLLGDSALYLCAGSSNNMAHTEAFFGQGTRLTVV.

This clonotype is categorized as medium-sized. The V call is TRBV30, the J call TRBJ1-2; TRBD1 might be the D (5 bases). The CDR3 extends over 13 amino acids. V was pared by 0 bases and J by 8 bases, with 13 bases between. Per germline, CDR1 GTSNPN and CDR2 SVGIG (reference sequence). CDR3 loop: CAWSVPREVGYTF. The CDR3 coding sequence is TGTGCCTGGAGTGTACCCAGGGAAGTCGGCTACACCTTC.

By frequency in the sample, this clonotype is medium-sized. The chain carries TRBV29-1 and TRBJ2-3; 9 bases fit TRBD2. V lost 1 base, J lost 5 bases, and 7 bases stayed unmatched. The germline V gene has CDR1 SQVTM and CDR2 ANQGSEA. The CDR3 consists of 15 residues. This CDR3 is CSVEGFSGSEDTQYF. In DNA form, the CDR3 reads TGCAGCGTTGAAGGGTTTAGCGGGAGTGAAGATACGCAGTATTTT.

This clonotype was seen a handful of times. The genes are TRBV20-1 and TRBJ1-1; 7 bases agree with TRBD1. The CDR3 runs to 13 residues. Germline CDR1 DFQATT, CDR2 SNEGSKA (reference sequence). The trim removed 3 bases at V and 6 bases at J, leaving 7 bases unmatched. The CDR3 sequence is CSASNPRGAEAFF. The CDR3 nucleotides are TGCAGTGCTAGTAATCCCAGGGGGGCTGAAGCTTTCTTT.

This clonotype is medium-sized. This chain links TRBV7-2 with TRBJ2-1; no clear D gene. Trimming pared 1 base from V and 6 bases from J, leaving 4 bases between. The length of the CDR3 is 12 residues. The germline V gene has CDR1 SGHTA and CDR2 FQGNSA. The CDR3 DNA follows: TGTGCCAGCAGCTTAGTAACCAATGAGCAGTTCTTC. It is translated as CASSLVTNEQFF.

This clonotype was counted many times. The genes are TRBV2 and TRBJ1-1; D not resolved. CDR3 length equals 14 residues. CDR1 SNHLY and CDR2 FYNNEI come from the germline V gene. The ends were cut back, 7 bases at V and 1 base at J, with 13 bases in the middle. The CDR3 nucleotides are TGTGCCAGCACCTCGTACGGAGCGAACACTGAAGCTTTCTTT. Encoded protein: CASTSYGANTEAFF.

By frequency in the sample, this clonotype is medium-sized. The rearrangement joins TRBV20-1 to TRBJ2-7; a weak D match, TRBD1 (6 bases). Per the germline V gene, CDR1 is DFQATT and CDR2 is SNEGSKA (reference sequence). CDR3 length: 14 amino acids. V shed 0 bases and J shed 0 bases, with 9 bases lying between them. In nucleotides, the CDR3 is TGCAGTGCTAGAGAGCAACAGGGCTCCTACGAGCAGTACTTC. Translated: CSAREQQGSYEQYF.

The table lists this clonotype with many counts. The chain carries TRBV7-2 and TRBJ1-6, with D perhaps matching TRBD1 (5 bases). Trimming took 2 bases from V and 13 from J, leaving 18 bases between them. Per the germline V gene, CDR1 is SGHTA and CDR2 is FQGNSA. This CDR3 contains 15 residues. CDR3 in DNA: TGTGCCAGCAGCTTATTTCCGGGAGCAGGGATGCCCCTCCACTTT. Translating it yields CASSLFPGAGMPLHF.

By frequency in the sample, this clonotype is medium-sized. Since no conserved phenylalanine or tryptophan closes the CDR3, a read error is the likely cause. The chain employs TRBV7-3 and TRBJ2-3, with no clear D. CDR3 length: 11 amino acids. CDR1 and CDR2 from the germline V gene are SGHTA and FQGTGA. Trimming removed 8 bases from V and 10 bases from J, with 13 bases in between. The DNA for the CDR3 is TGTGCCAGCTACGGCTCCAACCCGCAGTATCTT. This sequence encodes CASYGSNPQYL.

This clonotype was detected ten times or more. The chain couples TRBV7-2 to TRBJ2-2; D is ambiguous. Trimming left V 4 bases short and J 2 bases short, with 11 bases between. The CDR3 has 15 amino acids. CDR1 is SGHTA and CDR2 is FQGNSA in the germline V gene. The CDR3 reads CASSSYYPNTGELFF. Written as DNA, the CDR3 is TGTGCCAGCAGCTCGTACTACCCAAACACCGGGGAGCTGTTTTTT.

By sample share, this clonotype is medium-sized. The CDR3 is CASRPSGSVGEQYF. The DNA of the CDR3 is TGTGCCAGCAGACCTAGCGGGAGCGTGGGCGAGCAGTACTTC. This chain joins TRBV5-5 and TRBJ2-7; 10 nucleotides line up with TRBD2. The CDR3 runs to 14 residues. V lost 5 bases and J lost 6; bases outside the gene matches: 8. Germline V lookup: CDR1 SGHKS, CDR2 YYEKEE (reference sequence).

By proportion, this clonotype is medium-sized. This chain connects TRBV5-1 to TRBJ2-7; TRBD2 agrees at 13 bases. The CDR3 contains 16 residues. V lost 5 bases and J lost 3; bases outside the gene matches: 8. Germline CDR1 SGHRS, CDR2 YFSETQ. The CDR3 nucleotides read TGCGCCAGCAGGCCCATACTAGCGGGAGGGCACTACGAGCAGTACTTC. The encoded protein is CASRPILAGGHYEQYF.

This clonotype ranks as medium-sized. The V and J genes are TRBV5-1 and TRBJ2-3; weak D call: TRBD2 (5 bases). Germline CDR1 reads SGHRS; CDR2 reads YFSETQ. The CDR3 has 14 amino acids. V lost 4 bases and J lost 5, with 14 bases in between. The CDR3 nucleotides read TGCGCCAGCAGCCCTGGGGAGCTAGAAGATACGCAGTATTTT. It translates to CASSPGELEDTQYF.

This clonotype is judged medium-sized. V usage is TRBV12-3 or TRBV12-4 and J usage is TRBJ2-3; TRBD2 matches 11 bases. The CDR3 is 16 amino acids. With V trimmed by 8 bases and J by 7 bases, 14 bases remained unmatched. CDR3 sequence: CASENRGLAAGNTQYF. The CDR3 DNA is TGTGCCAGCGAGAACAGGGGACTAGCGGCCGGGAATACGCAGTATTTT.

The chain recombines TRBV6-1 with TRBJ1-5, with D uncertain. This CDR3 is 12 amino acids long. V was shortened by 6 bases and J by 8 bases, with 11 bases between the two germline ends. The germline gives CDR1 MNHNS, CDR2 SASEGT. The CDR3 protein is CASRQTFEPQHF. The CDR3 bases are TGTGCCAGCAGACAGACCTTTGAGCCCCAGCATTTT.

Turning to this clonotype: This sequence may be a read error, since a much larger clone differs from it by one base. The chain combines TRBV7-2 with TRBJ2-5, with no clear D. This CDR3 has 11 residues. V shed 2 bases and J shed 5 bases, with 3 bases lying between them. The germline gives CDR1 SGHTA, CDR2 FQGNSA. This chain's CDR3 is CTSSLLETQYF. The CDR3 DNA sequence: TGTACCAGCAGCTTACTGGAGACCCAGTACTTC.

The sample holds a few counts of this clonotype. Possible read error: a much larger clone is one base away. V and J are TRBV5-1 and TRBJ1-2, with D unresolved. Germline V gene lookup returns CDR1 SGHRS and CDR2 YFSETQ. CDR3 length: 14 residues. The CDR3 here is CASADQVPNCGYTF. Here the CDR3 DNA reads TGCGCCAGCGCGGACCAGGTCCCTAACTGTGGCTACACCTTC.

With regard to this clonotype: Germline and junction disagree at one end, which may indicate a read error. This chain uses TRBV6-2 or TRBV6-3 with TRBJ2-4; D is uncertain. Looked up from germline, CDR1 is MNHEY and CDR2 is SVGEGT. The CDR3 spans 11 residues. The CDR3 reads CASSYGDIQYF. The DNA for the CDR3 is TGTGCCAGCAGTTACGGAGACATCCAGTACTTC.

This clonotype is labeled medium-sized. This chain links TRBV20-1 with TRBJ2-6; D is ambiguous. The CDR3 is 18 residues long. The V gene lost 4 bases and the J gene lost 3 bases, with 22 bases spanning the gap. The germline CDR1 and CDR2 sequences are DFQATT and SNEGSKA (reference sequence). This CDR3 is CSAIPSGALLDGANVLTF. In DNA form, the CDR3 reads TGCAGTGCTATCCCCTCCGGCGCGTTGTTAGATGGGGCCAACGTCCTGACTTTC.

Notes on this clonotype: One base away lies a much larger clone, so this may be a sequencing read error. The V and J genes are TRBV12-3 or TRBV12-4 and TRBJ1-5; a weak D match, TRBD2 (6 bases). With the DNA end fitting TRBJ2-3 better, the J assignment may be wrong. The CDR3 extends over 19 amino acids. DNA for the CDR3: TGTGCCAGCAGTTTAGGAGGAGGGTTTGGGATAGTGGGCAATCAGCCCCAGTATTTT. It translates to CASSLGGGFGIVGNQPQYF.

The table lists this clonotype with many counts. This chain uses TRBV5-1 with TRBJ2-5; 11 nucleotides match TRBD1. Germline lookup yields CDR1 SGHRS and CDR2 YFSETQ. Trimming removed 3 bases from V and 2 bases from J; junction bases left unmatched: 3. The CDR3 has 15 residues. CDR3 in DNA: TGCGCCAGCAGCTCGGACAGGGGGCCGCAAGAGACCCAGTACTTC. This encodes CASSSDRGPQETQYF.

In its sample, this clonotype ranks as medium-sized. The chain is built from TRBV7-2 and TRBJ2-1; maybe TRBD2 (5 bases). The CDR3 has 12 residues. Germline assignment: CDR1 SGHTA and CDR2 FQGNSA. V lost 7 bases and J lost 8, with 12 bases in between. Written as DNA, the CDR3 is TGTGCCAGCAACCATTGGGGAGATGAGCAGTTCTTC. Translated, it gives CASNHWGDEQFF.

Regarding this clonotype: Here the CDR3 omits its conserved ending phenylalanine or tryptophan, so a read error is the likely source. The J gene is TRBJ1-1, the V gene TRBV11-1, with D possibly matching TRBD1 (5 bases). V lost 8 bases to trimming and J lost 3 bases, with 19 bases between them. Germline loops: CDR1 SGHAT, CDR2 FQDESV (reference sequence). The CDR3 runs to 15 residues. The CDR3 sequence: CASRSKGAGYTEAFL. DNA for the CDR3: TGTGCCAGCCGCTCGAAAGGGGCCGGATACACTGAAGCTTTCCTT.

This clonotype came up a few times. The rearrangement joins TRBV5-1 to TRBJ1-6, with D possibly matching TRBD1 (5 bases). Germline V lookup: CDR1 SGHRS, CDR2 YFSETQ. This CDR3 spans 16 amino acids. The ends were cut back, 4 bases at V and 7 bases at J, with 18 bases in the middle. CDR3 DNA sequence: TGCGCCAGCAGCAGGTACCTGGGGACGAGCAATTCACCCCTCCACTTT. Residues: CASSRYLGTSNSPLHF.